These T cell receptor beta chains were read from a single sample in a study of technical replicates of blood from several donors. The table came from immunoSEQ multiplex PCR; TCRdb's copy has only in-frame clones and leaves some out. The table lists some 49,000 clones, about 93% of them singletons. Sequenced material: PBMCs. The receptor source for this set is a human donor in good health. Some clones in this sample may be carry-over from other donors' samples. CDR3s include the opening cysteine and the closing phenylalanine or tryptophan. The order of the fields is J gene, V gene, clone size, D gene, CDR3 protein, CDR3 DNA. The D gene is left open where the match is weak. Some rows mark clone size as missing; the rest say once, few, many or name a class of expanded clone.

>TRBJ2-7|TRBV7-9|.|TRBD2
CASSRLNREAFFYEQYF
TGTGCCAGCAGCCGGCTAAATCGGGAGGCCTTCTTCTACGAGCAGTACTTC
>TRBJ2-5|TRBV2|.|TRBD2
CASRILAGARGETQYF
TGTGCCAGCAGGATACTAGCGGGGGCGCGGGGGGAGACCCAGTACTTC
>TRBJ2-2|TRBV4-2|.|TRBD1
CASSQGTGLNGELFF
TGTGCCAGCAGCCAGGGGACAGGGTTAAACGGGGAGCTGTTTTTT
>TRBJ2-7|TRBV4-2|.|.
CASSQEDLWGEHHGEQYF
TGTGCCAGCAGCCAAGAGGACCTATGGGGGGAGCACCACGGCGAGCAGTACTTC
>TRBJ2-3|TRBV5-8|.|.
CASSLGTAATDTQYF
TGTGCCAGCAGCCTAGGGACTGCAGCTACAGATACGCAGTATTTT
>TRBJ2-3|TRBV4-3|few|TRBD2
CASSHRTSWTDTQYF
TGCGCCAGCAGCCATAGGACTAGTTGGACAGATACGCAGTATTTT
>TRBJ2-2|TRBV13|few|TRBD1
CASRRRYRGANTGELFF
TGTGCCAGCAGGAGACGATACAGGGGAGCGAACACCGGGGAGCTGTTTTTT
>TRBJ2-7|TRBV5-6|.|.
CASSLGPAESSYEQYF
TGTGCCAGCAGCTTGGGACCGGCGGAGAGCTCCTACGAGCAGTACTTC
>TRBJ2-3|TRBV6-5|few|TRBD2
CASSLLAGSPDTQYF
TGTGCCAGCAGCCTACTAGCGGGGTCCCCAGATACGCAGTATTTT
>TRBJ2-7|TRBV10-2|.|TRBD2
CASSPLTSGGLYEQYF
TGCGCCAGCAGCCCCTTGACTAGCGGGGGACTCTACGAGCAGTACTTC
>TRBJ2-1|TRBV29-1|.|.
CSASDNEQFF
TGCAGCGCCTCTGACAATGAGCAGTTCTTC
>TRBJ2-3|TRBV18|.|.
CASSPGLEETQYF
TGTGCCAGCTCACCAGGACTCGAAGAGACGCAGTATTTT
>TRBJ1-1|TRBV27|once|.
CASGGAVNTEAFF
TGTGCCAGCGGCGGGGCCGTGAACACTGAAGCTTTCTTT
>TRBJ2-7|TRBV5-4|once|.
CASSLSPVVVHEQYF
TGTGCCAGCAGCTTGAGCCCGGTGGTAGTCCACGAGCAGTACTTC
>TRBJ1-3|TRBV6-6|.|TRBD1
CASSFVRTGRRNTIYF
TGTGCCAGCAGTTTCGTCCGGACAGGGAGGAGAAACACCATATATTTT
>TRBJ2-1|TRBV5-6|.|TRBD1
CASSDRTSYNEQFF
TGTGCCAGTTCGGACAGGACCTCCTACAATGAGCAGTTCTTC
>TRBJ2-2|TRBV11-1|once|TRBD1
CASSQRDRVNGELFF
TGTGCCAGCAGCCAGCGGGACAGGGTGAACGGGGAGCTGTTTTTT
>TRBJ2-7|TRBV6-4|.|TRBD2
CASRNSGSPYEQYF
TGTGCCAGCAGGAATAGCGGGTCCCCCTACGAGCAGTACTTC
>TRBJ1-1|TRBV27|.|TRBD1
CASSLSGGLNTEAFF
TGTGCCAGCAGTTTATCAGGGGGCCTGAACACTGAAGCTTTCTTT
>TRBJ2-7|TRBV2|.|TRBD2
CASSNLADYEQYF
TGTGCCAGCAGCAACCTAGCGGACTACGAGCAGTACTTC
>TRBJ2-5|TRBV4-1|once|.
CASSWGRVAVDQETQYF
TGCGCCAGCAGTTGGGGCCGAGTAGCGGTGGATCAAGAGACCCAGTACTTC
>TRBJ1-1|TRBV4-3|.|.
CASSQDPSMNTEAFF
TGCGCCAGCAGCCAAGATCCAAGCATGAACACTGAAGCTTTCTTT
>TRBJ2-7|TRBV5-6|.|.
CASSPMEWAYEQYF
TGTGCCAGCAGTCCGATGGAGTGGGCCTACGAGCAGTACTTC
>TRBJ2-7|TRBV6-4|.|.
CASSGPLLREQYF
TGTGCCAGCAGTGGGCCCCTTTTGCGGGAGCAGTACTTC
>TRBJ2-3|TRBV4-2|.|TRBD2
CASSQVLAGGSTDTQYF
TGTGCCAGCAGCCAAGTATTAGCGGGGGGGTCCACAGATACGCAGTATTTT
>TRBJ1-3|TRBV4-1|.|.
CASSPPRTVSGNTIYF
TGCGCCAGCAGCCCTCCTCGGACAGTCTCTGGAAACACCATATATTTT
>TRBJ2-5|TRBV13|many|TRBD1
CASRGQGDQETQYF
TGTGCCAGCAGGGGACAGGGGGACCAAGAGACCCAGTACTTC
>TRBJ2-5|TRBV7-7|.|.
CASSLAMGGQETQYF
TGTGCCAGCAGCTTAGCAATGGGGGGCCAAGAGACCCAGTACTTC
>TRBJ2-2|TRBV6-1|.|TRBD1
CASSGQGFTGELFF
TGTGCCAGCAGTGGACAGGGCTTCACCGGGGAGCTGTTTTTT
>TRBJ2-3|TRBV6-5|.|.
CASRTTTDTQYF
TGTGCCAGCCGGACTACCACAGATACGCAGTATTTT
>TRBJ1-2|TRBV5-1|.|TRBD1
CASSKDREYGYTF
TGCGCCAGCAGCAAGGACAGGGAATACGGCTACACCTTC
>TRBJ2-3|TRBV7-9|.|.
CASSPPGLPGDTQYF
TGTGCCAGCAGCCCACCGGGACTCCCTGGAGATACGCAGTATTTT
>TRBJ1-6|TRBV5-1|.|.
CASSLGWASNSPLHF
TGCGCCAGCAGCTTGGGTTGGGCCTCCAATTCACCCCTCCACTTT
>TRBJ2-4|TRBV2|.|.
CALGRLAKNIQYF
TGTGCCTTGGGGCGTCTAGCCAAAAACATTCAGTACTTC
>TRBJ2-7|TRBV18|.|TRBD1
CASSQDRVAYEQYF
TGTGCCAGCTCCCAGGACAGGGTGGCCTACGAGCAGTACTTC
>TRBJ2-3|TRBV5-1|.|.
CASSPALVPTDTQYF
TGCGCCAGCAGCCCCGCGCTAGTCCCCACAGATACGCAGTATTTT
>TRBJ1-1|TRBV10-3|once|TRBD1
CATGDRGQNTEAFF
TGTGCCACTGGGGACAGGGGGCAGAACACTGAAGCTTTCTTT
>TRBJ2-5|TRBV4-2|once|.
CASSQELAGETQYF
TGTGCCAGCAGCCAAGAGTTAGCTGGGGAGACCCAGTACTTC
>TRBJ2-3|TRBV2|.|TRBD1
CASSGRGRRDTQYF
TGTGCCAGCAGTGGCAGGGGGCGAAGAGATACGCAGTATTTT
>TRBJ2-5|TRBV30|once|TRBD2
CAWSTGLADFGETQYF
TGTGCCTGGAGTACAGGACTAGCGGACTTCGGGGAGACCCAGTACTTC
>TRBJ1-3|TRBV6-6|.|.
CASSTRDSRNTIYF
TGTGCCAGCAGTACCCGGGACTCAAGAAACACCATATATTTT
>TRBJ1-2|TRBV2|.|TRBD1
CASRGTGGYYGYTF
TGTGCCAGCAGGGGGACAGGGGGCTACTATGGCTACACCTTC
>TRBJ2-3|TRBV6-4|.|.
CASSESGEADTQYF
TGTGCCAGCAGTGAGAGTGGGGAGGCAGATACGCAGTATTTT
>TRBJ1-2|TRBV19|.|.
CASSIIAGGDGYTF
TGTGCCAGTAGTATCATCGCGGGAGGGGATGGCTACACCTTC
>TRBJ1-1|TRBV7-3|.|.
CASSPRGVAEAFF
TGTGCCAGCAGCCCCAGGGGAGTTGCTGAAGCTTTCTTT
>TRBJ1-1|TRBV5-1|.|.
CASSLLQDNTEAFF
TGCGCCAGCAGCTTGCTACAGGATAACACTGAAGCTTTCTTT
>TRBJ1-5|TRBV6-1|once|.
CASYSATNDNQPQHF
TGTGCCAGCTATTCCGCTACTAATGACAATCAGCCCCAGCATTTT